Shown below are 23 T cell receptor beta chains from a single sample sequenced in a study of spatial heterogeneity in lung cancer (dated 2019 in TCRdb). What this sample's time point label stands for: sample taken at primary tumor resection. Antigens for these TCRs are unknown. On the study overall, not on this receptor specifically: A correlation was observed between the number of expanded intratumoral alpha and beta TCRs and the tumor nonsynonymous mutation count.

Libraries were made using 5' RACE. TCRdb lists the instrument as NextSeq 500. TCRdb passed the public sequencing reads through fastp at Q25 and MiXCR, retaining productive beta sequences. Rows are unified per CDR3 protein, each entry keeping the most common DNA and genes. This sample gives 13,000 to 15,000 distinct CDR3 sequences in total; about 4.8% of them show up just once. Jointly, the top ten make up 15% to 20% of the sample. Sequencing used lung tumor tissue, obtained at surgery. Receptors were obtained from a female donor with early-stage non-small cell lung cancer.

This clonotype was detected many times. The chain links TRBV10-2 to TRBJ2-1, with 10 bases lining up with TRBD2. J lost 7 bases, V lost 4 bases, and 10 bases had no gene match. CDR3 length: 16 residues. The germline CDR1 and CDR2 sequences are WSHSY and SAAADI. CDR3 nucleotides: TGCGCCAGCAGTGTTGGGGGAGCGGGGGGGGAGAATGAGCAGTTCTTC. It yields the protein CASSVGGAGGENEQFF.

This clonotype is classed as medium-sized. The rearrangement uses TRBV7-3 and TRBJ1-5; no definite D call. Germline CDR1 reads SGHTA; CDR2 reads FQGTGA. The CDR3 has 16 residues. The germline V and J ends were trimmed by 1 base and 6 bases, with 16 bases remaining between them. CDR3 DNA sequence: TGTGCCAGCAGCTTAATCAGCCATGGGGTCAGTCAGCCCCAGCATTTT. Its protein product is CASSLISHGVSQPQHF.

This clonotype was counted ten times or more. The chain recombines TRBV20-1 with TRBJ2-5; 8 bases line up with TRBD2. Germline values: CDR1 DFQATT, CDR2 SNEGSKA (reference sequence). This CDR3 spans 15 amino acids. The J segment lost 7 bases and the V segment lost 6 bases, leaving 16 bases of the junction unmatched. The CDR3 DNA sequence: TGCAGTGCAAGAAGTGTAGCGGGGATCCTGCGGACCCAGTACTTC. Translating gives CSARSVAGILRTQYF.

This clonotype showed up many times. CDR3 amino acids: CASSKGANYGYTF. The CDR3 DNA follows: TGTGCCAGTAGTAAAGGGGCTAACTATGGCTACACCTTC. The rearrangement joins TRBV19 to TRBJ1-2; possible D gene TRBD1, 5 bases. Germline lookup yields CDR1 LNHDA and CDR2 SQIVND (reference sequence). The CDR3 sequence is 13 residues long. Deletions cut 4 bases from V and 0 bases from J, with 6 bases between.

This clonotype was counted many times. This chain links TRBV12-3 or TRBV12-4 with TRBJ1-1, with D perhaps matching TRBD1 (5 bases). The CDR3 spans 13 residues. With 4 bases removed from V and 4 bases from J, the gap between germline ends came to 10 bases. The CDR3 DNA sequence: TGTGCCAGCAGTTCCGGGGCGGGCACTGAAGCTTTCTTT. Amino acids: CASSSGAGTEAFF.

This clonotype showed up just a few times. The chain has TRBV12-3 or TRBV12-4 and TRBJ2-5; 9 positions agree with TRBD2. CDR3 length: 17 amino acids. J was trimmed by 5 bases and V by 1 base; bases with no gene match: 11. CDR3 bases: TGTGCCAGCAGTTTAGGGAGGAGCGGGGGGACTGTGGAGACCCAGTACTTC. Translated: CASSLGRSGGTVETQYF.

This clonotype was observed at least ten times. V usage is TRBV6-2 or TRBV6-3 and J usage is TRBJ2-7; 7 nucleotides line up with TRBD1. The CDR3 contains 16 residues. Losses at the gene ends were 0 bases for V and 2 bases for J; bases not matched to a gene: 7. Germline V gene lookup returns CDR1 MNHEY and CDR2 SVGEGT. As DNA, the CDR3 is TGTGCCAGCAGTTACTCCGACAGGGTTCGGGCCTACGAGCAGTACTTC. This gives the protein CASSYSDRVRAYEQYF.

The J gene is TRBJ1-6, the V gene TRBV7-2; D uncertain. CDR1 SGHTA and CDR2 FQGNSA come from the germline V gene. This CDR3 contains 12 residues. V shed 1 base and J shed 13 bases, with 8 bases lying between them. CDR3: CASSLGHPPLHF. The CDR3 nucleotides read TGTGCCAGCAGCTTAGGACATCCGCCCCTCCACTTT.

This clonotype was seen at least ten times. V is TRBV15 and J is TRBJ1-2; D is undetermined. The CDR3 spans 15 residues. The V end lost 0 bases, the J end lost 4 bases, and 12 bases lay between the germline ends. The V gene's germline CDR1 is LNHNV and CDR2 YYDKDF (reference sequence). CDR3 protein: CATSRDRSWGYGYTF. The CDR3 DNA reads TGTGCCACCAGCAGAGATAGGTCTTGGGGCTATGGCTACACCTTC. Complete variable domain (other parts from reference TRBV15 and TRBJ1-2): DAMVIQNPRYQVTQFGKPVTLSCSQTLNHNVMYWYQQKSSQAPKLLFHYYDKDFNNEADTPDNFQSRRPNTSFCFLDIRSPGLGDTAMYLCATSRDRSWGYGYTFGSGTRLTVV.

V and J are TRBV3-1 and TRBJ2-1; possible D gene TRBD2, 6 bases. There are 15 residues in the CDR3. With 4 bases removed from V and 0 bases from J, the gap between germline ends came to 10 bases. Germline V gene lookup returns CDR1 LGHDT and CDR2 YNNKEL (reference sequence). The CDR3 loop reads CASSRGVSSYNEQFF. CDR3 DNA sequence: TGTGCCAGCAGCCGGGGGGTCAGCTCCTACAATGAGCAGTTCTTC.

At least ten counts were recorded for this clonotype. The gene calls are TRBV11-2 and TRBJ2-1, with 10 positions matching TRBD2. The J segment lost 0 bases and the V segment lost 4 bases, leaving 3 bases of the junction unmatched. Germline-derived CDR1 and CDR2 are SGHAT and FQNNGV. The CDR3 is 16 residues long. CDR3 nucleotide sequence: TGTGCCAGCAGCTCCGAGCGGGGGGGCTCCTACAATGAGCAGTTCTTC. Encoded protein: CASSSERGGSYNEQFF. Complete variable domain (other parts from reference TRBV11-2 and TRBJ2-1): EAGVAQSPRYKIIEKRQSVAFWCNPISGHATLYWYQQILGQGPKLLIQFQNNGVVDDSQLPKDRFSAERLKGVDSTLKIQPAKLEDSAVYLCASSSERGGSYNEQFFGPGTRLTVL.

In this sample, this clonotype turned up many times. The chain is built from TRBV3-1 and TRBJ1-2; TRBD1 matches 7 bases. The CDR3 loop spans 14 amino acids. CDR1 is LGHDT, CDR2 YNNKEL, per germline (reference sequence). Trimming at V came to 3 bases and at J to 4 bases, leaving 5 bases not matched to a gene. CDR3 amino acids: CASSHNTGVYGYTF. Written as DNA, the CDR3 is TGTGCCAGCAGCCACAACACAGGGGTCTATGGCTACACCTTC. The full variable domain, rest sourced from reference TRBV3-1 and TRBJ1-2, is DTAVSQTPKYLVTQMGNDKSIKCEQNLGHDTMYWYKQDSKKFLKIMFSYNNKELIINETVPNRFSPKSPDKAHLNLHINSLELGDSAVYFCASSHNTGVYGYTFGSGTRLTVV.

This clonotype was counted many times. The chain uses TRBV28 and TRBJ1-4; 7 bases align to TRBD1. The CDR3 contains 14 residues. V dropped 4 bases and J dropped 6; count of bases not matched to a gene: 5. Looked up from germline, CDR1 is MDHEN and CDR2 is SYDVKM. The CDR3 protein is CASSSSGGDEKLFF. The CDR3 DNA reads as TGTGCCAGCAGTTCCTCAGGGGGAGATGAAAAACTGTTTTTT.

This clonotype was found many times. The rearrangement joins TRBV6-5 to TRBJ2-1; D unclear. The CDR3 spans 15 residues. Germline V gene lookup returns CDR1 MNHEY and CDR2 SVGAGI. Trimming left V 5 bases short and J 3 bases short, with 14 bases between. The CDR3 here is CASSGPTRRYNEQFF. The CDR3 nucleotides are TGTGCCAGCAGTGGCCCGACTCGGCGCTACAATGAGCAGTTCTTC.

This clonotype is deemed medium-sized. The rearrangement joins TRBV19 to TRBJ1-2; TRBD1 matches 7 bases. The germline CDR1 and CDR2 sequences are LNHDA and SQIVND (reference sequence). Unmatched junction bases numbered 7, after V lost 8 bases and J lost 4 bases. The CDR3 consists of 13 residues. This chain's CDR3 is CASGTAEGYGYTF. The CDR3 DNA reads TGTGCCAGTGGGACAGCGGAGGGCTATGGCTACACCTTC.

This clonotype was counted ten times or more. This chain uses TRBV6-1 with TRBJ1-2, with D uncertain. The CDR3 length is 14 residues. The germline gives CDR1 MNHNS, CDR2 SASEGT. V lost 5 bases and J 0 bases, leaving 10 bases between the germline ends. The CDR3 region has the DNA TGTGCCAGCAGTCGGGATGGGGCTAACTATGGCTACACCTTC. As protein: CASSRDGANYGYTF.

Ten or more counts support this clonotype. This chain links TRBV5-1 with TRBJ2-4; no clear D. This CDR3 comprises 15 residues. CDR1 is SGHRS, CDR2 YFSETQ, per germline. V was pared by 7 bases and J by 0 bases, with 14 bases between. The CDR3 region has the DNA TGCGCCAGCGGGCCCCCTCTTCTAGCCAAAAACATTCAGTACTTC. Its translation: CASGPPLLAKNIQYF.

This clonotype was seen repeatedly, ten times or more. This chain links TRBV5-1 with TRBJ1-5; 8 bases fit TRBD1. V lost 5 bases, J lost 0 bases, and 19 bases stayed unmatched. CDR1 SGHRS and CDR2 YFSETQ come from the germline V gene. This CDR3 comprises 20 residues. The CDR3: CASRGVGEDRGRGSNQPQHF. The CDR3 DNA follows: TGCGCCAGCAGAGGGGTGGGCGAAGACAGGGGTCGAGGTAGCAATCAGCCCCAGCATTTT.

In this sample, this clonotype turned up many times. V usage is TRBV7-3 and J usage is TRBJ1-3; D uncertain. This CDR3 is 13 amino acids long. Germline V CDR1 and CDR2: SGHTA, FQGTGA. V was pared by 3 bases and J by 4 bases, with 7 bases between. The chain's CDR3 is CASSFNPGNTIYF. In DNA form, the CDR3 reads TGTGCCAGCAGCTTTAATCCCGGAAACACCATATATTTT.

V is TRBV30 and J is TRBJ2-1, with TRBD1 matching over 7 bases. The CDR3 totals 13 residues. In germline, CDR1 is GTSNPN, CDR2 SVGIG (reference sequence). V trimming: 8 bases; J trimming: 5 bases; junction bases outside the gene matches: 9. The CDR3: CAGARDRNNEQFF. CDR3 nucleotides: TGTGCCGGGGCCCGGGACAGAAACAATGAGCAGTTCTTC.

This clonotype was counted many times. The gene calls are TRBV19 and TRBJ2-1; 7 bases match TRBD1. J gave up 12 bases and V 6 bases, and 8 bases lay outside the gene matches. Germline V gene data show CDR1 as LNHDA and CDR2 as SQIVND (reference sequence). The CDR3 covers 12 residues. CDR3 nucleotides: TGTGCCAGTAGCCCGGACAGGTGGGTGCAGTTCTTC. Protein sequence: CASSPDRWVQFF.

This clonotype was seen many times. The rearrangement uses TRBV20-1 and TRBJ1-5; a possible D gene is TRBD1 (6 bases). With 7 bases removed from V and 2 bases from J, the gap between germline ends came to 15 bases. This CDR3 has 14 amino acids. In germline, CDR1 is DFQATT, CDR2 SNEGSKA (reference sequence). CDR3 DNA: TGCAGTGTCGGGGGGCGCGTTGGCAATCAGCCCCAGCATTTT. Translated: CSVGGRVGNQPQHF.

This clonotype turned up a few times. This may stem from a read error, because a much larger clone lies one nucleotide away. The chain employs TRBV6-5 and TRBJ2-2, with a possible D match to TRBD2 (7 bases). The CDR3 consists of 15 residues. Trimming cost V 7 bases and J 5 bases, with 17 bases left between them. Germline loops: CDR1 MNHEY, CDR2 SVGAGI. The CDR3 is CASIWGGGATGELFF. CDR3 nucleotides: TGTGCCAGCATTTGGGGAGGGGGGGCGACCGGGGAGCTGTTTTTT.